The clone carrying this T cell receptor beta chain has ten or more counts. These data originate in a study of identical twins. The V gene end was trimmed by 0 bases and the J gene end by 7 bases; junction bases not matched to a gene: 4. The CDR3 is 16 residues long. Germline V CDR1 and CDR2: ENHRY, SYGVKD. Template switching supplied a universal primer site; unique molecular identifiers were carried on the cDNA. MiXCR was run by TCRdb on the 5' RACE reads, yielding one entry per CDR3 protein. The table has over 500,000 distinct CDR3 sequences, less than 25% seen once. These data were also reused for a study on T cells expressing NK-cell markers. That work adds: Researchers got TCR beta repertoires out of sorted CD3+CD56+NKG2C+, CD3+CD56+NKG2C- and CD3+CD56-NKG2C+ T cells. Sequenced donors, eight in total, included seven who were HCMV-seropositive and one who was seronegative.

The TCR originated in a woman in her late teens or twenties in good health. The sample was CD4+ T cells sorted from blood. This chain uses TRBV10-3 with TRBJ2-5; 14 nucleotides agree with TRBD2. Here the CDR3 DNA reads TGTGCCATCAGTGAGTCGGGACTAGCGGGAGATGTGACCCAGTACTTC. This translates into CAISESGLAGDVTQYF.